The rows below give T cell receptor beta chains drawn from one sample of a study of identical twins. One entry per CDR3 protein, called by TCRdb with MiXCR from the 5' RACE reads. The sample includes about 890,000 distinct CDR3 sequences, 12% of them seen just once. This same sample was also part of a study on yellow fever vaccine responses in identical twins.

The source material was PBMCs. These receptors originate from a woman younger than 35 in good health. The CDR3 runs from the conserved cysteine through the conserved F or W. A D gene is named only where the DNA matches it firmly. Part of the rows lack a size; the others show once, few, many or a class for expanded clones.

d_call	v_call	j_call	clone_size	cdr3_nt	cdr3_aa
.	TRBV5-1	TRBJ2-1	few	TGCGCCAGCAGCTTGGTCGAGCCCTACAATGAGCAGTTCTTC	CASSLVEPYNEQFF
TRBD2	TRBV20-1	TRBJ2-7	many	TGCAGTGCAAAGACTAGCGGGAGTTACGAGCAGTACTTC	CSAKTSGSYEQYF
TRBD2	TRBV7-9	TRBJ2-3	few	TGTGCCAGCAGACCTACTGGGACTAGCGGAAACACAGATACGCAGTATTTT	CASRPTGTSGNTDTQYF
.	TRBV29-1	TRBJ1-1	few	TGCAGCGTTGGACCGGGTCGTAAATCTTACACTGAAGCTTTCTTT	CSVGPGRKSYTEAFF
.	TRBV6-1	TRBJ2-3	few	TGTGCCAGTCGGGCGGGGTGGGGCACAGATACGCAGTATTTT	CASRAGWGTDTQYF
TRBD2	TRBV7-9	TRBJ2-7	few	TGTGCCAGCACCCCGGGACCGGGACTAGCGGAATCCTACGAGCAGTACTTC	CASTPGPGLAESYEQYF
TRBD2	TRBV4-1	TRBJ2-7	.	TGCGCCAGCAGCCAAGAAGCGGCACTAGCGGGATCCGAGCAGTACTTC	CASSQEAALAGSEQYF
TRBD2	TRBV5-1	TRBJ2-1	few	TGCGCCAGCAGCCCCCCCCGGGGAGCGGGGGGGATACCAAACAATGAGCAGTTCTTC	CASSPPRGAGGIPNNEQFF
.	TRBV12-3/TRBV12-4	TRBJ2-3	few	TGTGCCAGCAGTTTACCTACAGTATCAGATACGCAGTATTTT	CASSLPTVSDTQYF
TRBD2	TRBV6-1	TRBJ2-5	.	TGTGCCAGCAGAAAGCGGGGGAGTCAAGAGACCCAGTACTTC	CASRKRGSQETQYF
.	TRBV11-2	TRBJ2-7	.	TGTGCCAGCAGCTTAATGGGCCAGTCCTACGAGCAGTACTTC	CASSLMGQSYEQYF
.	TRBV7-8	TRBJ2-3	.	TGTGCCAGCAGCGCCTCTCCGGGCCGCGATACGCAGTATTTT	CASSASPGRDTQYF
TRBD2	TRBV5-1	TRBJ2-1	few	TGCGCCAGCAGCTTGGCGGGACTAGCGGGGGAAAATGAGCAGTTCTTC	CASSLAGLAGENEQFF
TRBD2	TRBV20-1	TRBJ2-1	few	TGCAGTGCTGTACGGACTAGCGGGAGGCCCTACAATGAGCAGTTCTTC	CSAVRTSGRPYNEQFF
.	TRBV2	TRBJ2-7	.	TGTGCCAGCAGTGGACTAAGCTACGAGCAGTACTTC	CASSGLSYEQYF
TRBD1	TRBV18	TRBJ2-2	few	TGTGCCAGCTCACCATTGGGACAGGGGACCGGGGAGCTGTTTTTT	CASSPLGQGTGELFF
.	TRBV7-9	TRBJ2-7	once	TGTACCAGCAGCTTACTCCGGACCTACGAGCAGTACTTC	CTSSLLRTYEQYF
.	TRBV2	TRBJ2-1	few	TGTGCCAGCAGTGCGAGGGAGGAGTCCTACAATGAGCAGTTCTTC	CASSAREESYNEQFF
.	TRBV10-3	TRBJ1-6	few	TGTGCCATCAGATTAGGACAGATCGAGAATTCACCCCTCCACTTT	CAIRLGQIENSPLHF
.	TRBV11-3	TRBJ2-7	.	TGTGCCAGCAGCTTAGATTATGCACAGGCAATCTACGAGCAGTACTTC	CASSLDYAQAIYEQYF
.	TRBV6-5	TRBJ1-5	.	TGTGCCAGCAGTTACTCGCGGTCCGGGCAGCCCCAGCATTTT	CASSYSRSGQPQHF
TRBD2	TRBV11-2	TRBJ2-1	many	TGTGCCAGCAGCGCCCCGGGAGGGGCTAACAATGAGCAGTTCTTC	CASSAPGGANNEQFF
.	TRBV5-6	TRBJ2-2	few	TGTGCCAGCAGCTTGTGGCCTAGTCCCGGGGAGCTGTTTTTT	CASSLWPSPGELFF
.	TRBV7-9	TRBJ1-1	few	TGTGCCAGCAGCGGGGCGGGGAATCGGGAAGCTTTCTTT	CASSGAGNREAFF
.	TRBV6-5	TRBJ2-1	few	TGTGCCAGCAGTTCCCCTCCTTTATACAATGAGCAGTTCTTC	CASSSPPLYNEQFF
TRBD1	TRBV10-3	TRBJ1-5	few	TGTGCCATCAGTAATACAGGGACAGATCAGCCCCAGCATTTT	CAISNTGTDQPQHF
TRBD2	TRBV11-3	TRBJ2-1	few	TGTGCCAGCACCTTGGGGCAGCGGGAGAGTTACAATGAGCAGTTCTTC	CASTLGQRESYNEQFF
.	TRBV29-1	TRBJ2-1	many	TGCAGCGTTGAAGGACTTCGTGAATACAGCCCCTCCTACAATGAGCAGTTCTTC	CSVEGLREYSPSYNEQFF
.	TRBV12-3/TRBV12-4	TRBJ1-5	many	TGTGCCAGCACCCGACAGGCTGGTCAGCCCCAGCATTTT	CASTRQAGQPQHF
.	TRBV21-1	TRBJ2-5	few	TGTGCCAGCAGCAAAGTAGAAAACAGAGGAGCTGGAGAGACCCAGTACTTC	CASSKVENRGAGETQYF
.	TRBV6-6	TRBJ2-1	.	TGTGCCAGCAGCAAACGGGGATATGAGCAGTTCTTC	CASSKRGYEQFF
.	TRBV12-3/TRBV12-4	TRBJ2-7	few	TGTGCCAGCGCCGCCGCCGGGACGGTCTACGAGCAGTACTTC	CASAAAGTVYEQYF
.	TRBV20-1	TRBJ2-1	few	TGCAGTGCATCGCCCTGGGACAATGAGCAGTTCTTC	CSASPWDNEQFF
.	TRBV19	TRBJ2-6	.	TGTGCCAGTAGTATAGATCGAGGGCTAGCGTCTGGGGCCAACGTCCTGACTTTC	CASSIDRGLASGANVLTF
TRBD1	TRBV28	TRBJ2-1	.	TGTGCCAGCAGTGAGGGACAGTCCTTCTGGGATGAGCAGTTCTTC	CASSEGQSFWDEQFF
TRBD2	TRBV2	TRBJ2-3	.	TGTGCCAGCAGTGAATTCGGGACTAGCGGGACTAGCACAGATACGCAGTATTTT	CASSEFGTSGTSTDTQYF
.	TRBV28	TRBJ1-4	few	TGTGCCAGCAGTTTCCTAACTCCCGAAAGGTCGATTAATGAAAAACTGTTTTTT	CASSFLTPERSINEKLFF
TRBD1	TRBV12-3/TRBV12-4	TRBJ1-1	.	TGTGCCAGCAGTTTACTAGACAGGGGGGTCCGGGCTTTCTTT	CASSLLDRGVRAFF
.	TRBV5-1	TRBJ1-2	.	TGCGCCAGCAGCGTTTTCATGCAGGGCGAGTATGGCTACACCTTC	CASSVFMQGEYGYTF
.	TRBV12-3/TRBV12-4	TRBJ1-3	few	TGTGCCAGCAGCCCCTCCGACAGATATGGAAACACCATATATTTT	CASSPSDRYGNTIYF
.	TRBV14	TRBJ1-6	.	TGTGCCAGCAGCCTACAAACAGGGTTCAATTCACCCCTCCACTTT	CASSLQTGFNSPLHF
TRBD2	TRBV4-2	TRBJ2-2	few	TGTGCCAGCAGCCAAGAGGGGACTAGTCGCGGCACCGGGGAGCTGTTTTTT	CASSQEGTSRGTGELFF
TRBD1	TRBV6-5	TRBJ1-6	.	TGTGCCAGCAGTTACTCGGGGACAGATAATTCACCCCTCCACTTT	CASSYSGTDNSPLHF
.	TRBV25-1	TRBJ2-3	once	TGTGCCAGCAGTGACCTTTCGACAGGCGTCACAGATACGCAGTATTTT	CASSDLSTGVTDTQYF
.	TRBV5-1	TRBJ1-2	few	TGCGCCAGCAGCTTCAAAGGGAGAAGGGAGGACAGTCTAACACCTAACTATGGCTACACCTTC	CASSFKGRREDSLTPNYGYTF
.	TRBV27	TRBJ1-1	.	TGTGCCAGCAGTTTATCAGGGGTGGGGCCTGAAGCTTTCTTT	CASSLSGVGPEAFF
TRBD1	TRBV20-1	TRBJ2-1	few	TGCAGTGCGCGAGACAGGGCTGTATACCACAATGAGCAGTTCTTC	CSARDRAVYHNEQFF
TRBD2	TRBV5-1	TRBJ2-5	many	TGCGCCAGCAGCTCAATCCCGGGGCTAGCGGGACAAGAGACCCAGTACTTC	CASSSIPGLAGQETQYF
TRBD1	TRBV7-8	TRBJ2-2	.	TGTGCCAGCAGCTATGGACAGGGCCCCGGGGAGCTGTTTTTT	CASSYGQGPGELFF
.	TRBV7-9	TRBJ2-7	few	TGTGCCAGCAGCCCACTCACCGGGACCATCCTTGAGCAGTACTTC	CASSPLTGTILEQYF